A selection of T cell receptor beta chains follows, all from one sample in a study of brain T cells in children with intractable seizures. Clones were read by immunoSEQ multiplex PCR, and TCRdb kept only the in-frame ones, dropping some. The data contain about 9,000 clones, 69% of them singletons. Sample: resected brain tissue, taken at surgery. The receptors derive from a girl aged 2-9 years with tuberous sclerosis and intractable seizures. CDR3s include the opening cysteine and the closing phenylalanine or tryptophan. D genes are given only for firm matches. A row's size may be missing; if present it is once, few, many or a size class.

V gene: TRBV27
clone size: medium-sized
D gene: -
J gene: TRBJ1-4
CDR3 DNA: TGTGCCAGCAGTTGGGACGTTCGATCCATTAATGAAAAACTGTTTTTT
CDR3 protein: CASSWDVRSINEKLFF

V gene: TRBV7-9
clone size: medium-sized
D gene: -
J gene: TRBJ2-5
CDR3 DNA: TGTGCCAGCAGCTTAGAAGGCAGGTCGGACGAGACCCAGTACTTC
CDR3 protein: CASSLEGRSDETQYF

V gene: TRBV7-8
clone size: few
D gene: -
J gene: TRBJ2-5
CDR3 DNA: TGTGCCAGCAGCCCCAGCAGGGGATACGAAGAGACCCAGTACTTC
CDR3 protein: CASSPSRGYEETQYF

V gene: TRBV4-1
clone size: -
D gene: TRBD1
J gene: TRBJ2-5
CDR3 DNA: TGCGCCAGCAGCCTGCAGGGGGCCGGAGAGACCCAGTACTTC
CDR3 protein: CASSLQGAGETQYF

V gene: TRBV7-8
clone size: -
D gene: TRBD1
J gene: TRBJ2-1
CDR3 DNA: TGTGCCAGCAGCTTAGTTGCAGGGGGTACCAGCAATGAGCAGTTCTTC
CDR3 protein: CASSLVAGGTSNEQFF

V gene: TRBV5-1
clone size: once
D gene: -
J gene: TRBJ1-3
CDR3 DNA: TGCGCCAGCAGCTTGGTGGGGAGCTCTGGAAACACCATATATTTT
CDR3 protein: CASSLVGSSGNTIYF

V gene: TRBV25-1
clone size: -
D gene: -
J gene: TRBJ1-1
CDR3 DNA: TGTGCCAGCAGTGAATCCGGGGACTATATTACTGAAGCTTTCTTT
CDR3 protein: CASSESGDYITEAFF

V gene: TRBV3-1/TRBV3-2
clone size: few
D gene: -
J gene: TRBJ1-3
CDR3 DNA: TGTGCCAGCAGCCAAGGGGAGATCTCTGGAAACACCATATATTTT
CDR3 protein: CASSQGEISGNTIYF

V gene: TRBV5-6
clone size: -
D gene: -
J gene: TRBJ2-7
CDR3 DNA: TGTGCCAGCAGCTTGTACGGAGACGAGCAGTACTTC
CDR3 protein: CASSLYGDEQYF

V gene: TRBV2
clone size: -
D gene: TRBD2
J gene: TRBJ2-2
CDR3 DNA: TGTGCCAGCACCAAGGGACTAGCGGGGGGACTAATTCCTCGGGAGCTGTTTTTT
CDR3 protein: CASTKGLAGGLIPRELFF

V gene: TRBV30
clone size: -
D gene: -
J gene: TRBJ1-1
CDR3 DNA: TGTGCCTGGAGTGTGGACACCAACACTGAAGCTTTCTTT
CDR3 protein: CAWSVDTNTEAFF

V gene: TRBV5-1
clone size: few
D gene: -
J gene: TRBJ1-1
CDR3 DNA: TGCGCCAGCAGCTTGGGGGGAAACACTGAAGCTTTCTTT
CDR3 protein: CASSLGGNTEAFF

V gene: TRBV2
clone size: -
D gene: -
J gene: TRBJ1-5
CDR3 DNA: TGTGCCAGCAGTGAAGACACCGCATGGGATCAGCCCCAGCATTTT
CDR3 protein: CASSEDTAWDQPQHF

V gene: TRBV24-1
clone size: -
D gene: -
J gene: TRBJ1-2
CDR3 DNA: TGTGCCACCAGTGACGTCACAGGGTACGGCTACACCTTC
CDR3 protein: CATSDVTGYGYTF

V gene: TRBV5-6
clone size: few
D gene: -
J gene: TRBJ1-6
CDR3 DNA: TGTGCCAGCAGCTTGGCCTTAGATTCACCCCTCCACTTT
CDR3 protein: CASSLALDSPLHF

V gene: TRBV6-5
clone size: -
D gene: -
J gene: TRBJ2-5
CDR3 DNA: TGTGCCAGCAGCCCGGACGGCAGAGGAGAGACCCAGTACTTC
CDR3 protein: CASSPDGRGETQYF

V gene: TRBV12-3/TRBV12-4
clone size: -
D gene: -
J gene: TRBJ2-3
CDR3 DNA: TGTGCCAGCAGTTTTGGGCCCCCAGATACGCAGTATTTT
CDR3 protein: CASSFGPPDTQYF

V gene: TRBV5-5
clone size: few
D gene: TRBD1
J gene: TRBJ1-1
CDR3 DNA: TGTGCCAGCAACGGACAGGACGGGACTGAAGCTTTCTTT
CDR3 protein: CASNGQDGTEAFF

V gene: TRBV12-3/TRBV12-4
clone size: -
D gene: -
J gene: TRBJ1-1
CDR3 DNA: TGTGCCAGCAGTTTAGGTGTGGGGGCCATGGCTTTCTTT
CDR3 protein: CASSLGVGAMAFF

V gene: TRBV21-1
clone size: -
D gene: -
J gene: TRBJ1-4
CDR3 DNA: TGTGCCAGCAGCCTGCACCTTCTTAGACAGGGGGAAAGTGAAAAACTGTTTTTT
CDR3 protein: CASSLHLLRQGESEKLFF

V gene: TRBV4-1
clone size: few
D gene: TRBD1
J gene: TRBJ1-6
CDR3 DNA: TGCGCCAGCAGCCAGGACAGGGGGTATAATTCACCCCTCCACTTT
CDR3 protein: CASSQDRGYNSPLHF

V gene: TRBV30
clone size: -
D gene: TRBD1
J gene: TRBJ1-2
CDR3 DNA: TGTGCCTGGAGACCCGGACAGGGAAGCTATGGCTACACCTTC
CDR3 protein: CAWRPGQGSYGYTF

V gene: TRBV4-1
clone size: -
D gene: -
J gene: TRBJ1-3
CDR3 DNA: TGCGCCAGCAGCCAGGCCTCTGGAAACACCATATATTTT
CDR3 protein: CASSQASGNTIYF

V gene: TRBV25-1
clone size: -
D gene: TRBD1
J gene: TRBJ1-2
CDR3 DNA: TGTGCCAGCAGTCCGGGACAGCTCGGCTACACCTTC
CDR3 protein: CASSPGQLGYTF

V gene: TRBV6-4
clone size: -
D gene: -
J gene: TRBJ2-2
CDR3 DNA: TGTGCCAGCCGATCAGGTGGCGGGGAGCTGTTTTTT
CDR3 protein: CASRSGGGELFF

V gene: TRBV7-2
clone size: few
D gene: -
J gene: TRBJ2-1
CDR3 DNA: TGTGCCAGCAGCTTAGTGGCAGGCAGCAATGAGCAGTTCTTC
CDR3 protein: CASSLVAGSNEQFF

V gene: TRBV5-1
clone size: -
D gene: TRBD1
J gene: TRBJ1-2
CDR3 DNA: TGCGCCAGCAGCTTGGACAGGGGGCGTCAGAGCTATGGCTACACCTTC
CDR3 protein: CASSLDRGRQSYGYTF

V gene: TRBV2
clone size: -
D gene: -
J gene: TRBJ1-6
CDR3 DNA: TGTGCCAGCAGTGGGCTTCCAGGGAGGTCCTATAATTCACCCCTCCACTTT
CDR3 protein: CASSGLPGRSYNSPLHF

V gene: TRBV19
clone size: -
D gene: -
J gene: TRBJ1-3
CDR3 DNA: TGTGCCAGTAGAGGCAGGGGTATGAACACCATATATTTT
CDR3 protein: CASRGRGMNTIYF

V gene: TRBV6-5
clone size: -
D gene: TRBD1
J gene: TRBJ1-2
CDR3 DNA: TGTGCCAGCAGTCGGACAGGGGACAACTATGGCTACACCTTC
CDR3 protein: CASSRTGDNYGYTF

V gene: TRBV9
clone size: -
D gene: -
J gene: TRBJ2-2
CDR3 DNA: TGTGCCAGCAGCGTAGACGGGACCGGGGAGCTGTTTTTT
CDR3 protein: CASSVDGTGELFF

V gene: TRBV5-1
clone size: -
D gene: -
J gene: TRBJ1-2
CDR3 DNA: TGCGCCAGCAGCTTGGACAGGGATGGCTACACCTTC
CDR3 protein: CASSLDRDGYTF

V gene: TRBV6-5
clone size: few
D gene: TRBD1
J gene: TRBJ2-1
CDR3 DNA: TGTGCCAGCAGTACCCGGACTTCAGGGGGCAATGAGCAGTTCTTC
CDR3 protein: CASSTRTSGGNEQFF

V gene: TRBV27
clone size: -
D gene: TRBD1
J gene: TRBJ1-1
CDR3 DNA: TGTGCCAGCAGCCACCGGGACAGCACTGAAGCTTTCTTT
CDR3 protein: CASSHRDSTEAFF

V gene: TRBV4-1
clone size: large
D gene: TRBD1
J gene: TRBJ1-1
CDR3 DNA: TGCGCCAGCAGCCAAGATCCGGGACAGGAAGCTTTCTTT
CDR3 protein: CASSQDPGQEAFF

V gene: TRBV20-1
clone size: -
D gene: TRBD1
J gene: TRBJ1-2
CDR3 DNA: TGCAGTGCTAGTCCCGGGACAGGGGGCTATGGCTACACCTTC
CDR3 protein: CSASPGTGGYGYTF

V gene: TRBV5-1
clone size: -
D gene: -
J gene: TRBJ1-1
CDR3 DNA: TGCGCCAGCAGCTTGGAACGCGGGAGAATGAACACTGAAGCTTTCTTT
CDR3 protein: CASSLERGRMNTEAFF

V gene: TRBV30
clone size: few
D gene: TRBD1
J gene: TRBJ2-7
CDR3 DNA: TGTGCCTGGATCAGGACAGGGCGGACCTACGAGCAGTACTTC
CDR3 protein: CAWIRTGRTYEQYF

V gene: TRBV12-3/TRBV12-4
clone size: few
D gene: -
J gene: TRBJ2-7
CDR3 DNA: TGTGCCAGCGGACGGGACGTAACCTACGAGCAGTACTTC
CDR3 protein: CASGRDVTYEQYF

V gene: TRBV4-2
clone size: few
D gene: -
J gene: TRBJ1-2
CDR3 DNA: TGTGCCAGCAGCCAAGATGGAGGCTATGGCTACACCTTC
CDR3 protein: CASSQDGGYGYTF

V gene: TRBV5-1
clone size: few
D gene: TRBD1
J gene: TRBJ1-1
CDR3 DNA: TGCGCCAGCGGAGATGGGACAGCCTTGAACACTGAAGCTTTCTTT
CDR3 protein: CASGDGTALNTEAFF

V gene: TRBV10-3
clone size: few
D gene: -
J gene: TRBJ2-7
CDR3 DNA: TGTGCCATCAGTACACCGGGACTGGAACCTTACGAGCAGTACTTC
CDR3 protein: CAISTPGLEPYEQYF

V gene: TRBV3-1/TRBV3-2
clone size: once
D gene: -
J gene: TRBJ1-1
CDR3 DNA: TGTGCCAGCAGCCACGGGCCGGGCGAAGCTTTCTTT
CDR3 protein: CASSHGPGEAFF

V gene: TRBV3-1/TRBV3-2
clone size: -
D gene: TRBD2
J gene: TRBJ2-4
CDR3 DNA: TGTGCCAGCAGCCGACGAACACTAGCGGGGAAAGCCAAAAACATTCAGTACTTC
CDR3 protein: CASSRRTLAGKAKNIQYF

V gene: TRBV7-9
clone size: few
D gene: -
J gene: TRBJ2-3
CDR3 DNA: TGTGCCAGCAGCCGAGGCACAGATACGCAGTATTTT
CDR3 protein: CASSRGTDTQYF

V gene: TRBV25-1
clone size: -
D gene: TRBD1
J gene: TRBJ1-6
CDR3 DNA: TGTGCCAGCAGTGAGGACAGGGACGGTTCACCCCTCCACTTT
CDR3 protein: CASSEDRDGSPLHF

V gene: TRBV3-1/TRBV3-2
clone size: -
D gene: -
J gene: TRBJ1-6
CDR3 DNA: TGTGCCAGCAGCCAAGTTCAGGGGAATTCACCCCTCCACTTT
CDR3 protein: CASSQVQGNSPLHF

V gene: TRBV3-1/TRBV3-2
clone size: -
D gene: TRBD1
J gene: TRBJ2-2
CDR3 DNA: TGTGCCAGCAGCCCCAGGGGGCCGAGCGGGGAGCTGTTTTTT
CDR3 protein: CASSPRGPSGELFF

V gene: TRBV12-5
clone size: -
D gene: -
J gene: TRBJ2-1
CDR3 DNA: TGTGCTAGTGGTTTGGCCCAACAAGGGTTGCAGTTCTTC
CDR3 protein: CASGLAQQGLQFF

V gene: TRBV15
clone size: few
D gene: -
J gene: TRBJ1-5
CDR3 DNA: TGTGCCACCAGCAGATCTGGTTACGTGGACCCAAGCAATCAGCCCCAGCATTTT
CDR3 protein: CATSRSGYVDPSNQPQHF

V gene: TRBV27
clone size: -
D gene: -
J gene: TRBJ1-4
CDR3 DNA: TGTGCCAGCAGTCGTTCAGGTGCAACTAATGAAAAACTGTTTTTT
CDR3 protein: CASSRSGATNEKLFF

V gene: TRBV3-1/TRBV3-2
clone size: -
D gene: -
J gene: TRBJ1-5
CDR3 DNA: TGTGCCAGCAGCCAAGGGTATAGCAATCAGCCCCAGCATTTT
CDR3 protein: CASSQGYSNQPQHF